The entry below describes one T cell receptor beta chain. The CDR3 spans 14 residues. V gave up 7 bases and J gave up 1 base, with 13 bases separating them. Germline CDR1 and CDR2: MNHEY and SVGAGI. The table came from immunoSEQ multiplex PCR; TCRdb's copy has only in-frame clones and leaves some out. Among roughly 240,000 clones listed, 75% to 85% were seen once. This record comes from a study of blood T cell repertoires in COVID-19. Background on the study: Collection of acute and convalescent COVID-19 samples took place in the United States, Italy and Spain. Nucleic acid was either cDNA or gDNA, and it came from T cells, B-cell-depleted T cells, or PBMCs.

Researchers sorted participants into cohorts using their self-reported clinical history. The receptor's source is a woman in her forties or fifties with acute COVID-19. The chain combines TRBV6-5 with TRBJ1-1; D call uncertain. The sequencing input was PBMCs or T cells enriched from blood (not recorded which). The DNA for the CDR3 is TGTGCCAGCATTCGAACAAGTCCGAACACTGAAGCTTTCTTT. Protein product: CASIRTSPNTEAFF.